The present T cell receptor (beta chain) was sequenced within a study of human CD8 memory T cell subsets. Study observations and caveats: Stem-like memory and precursor exhausted T cell repertoires barely overlapped. Precursor exhausted T cells and stem-like memory T cells were similarly highly diverse, while effector memory cells were not.

Libraries for TCR beta were constructed using UMI-labeled 5' RACE. Each CDR3 protein gets one entry in TCRdb, which reprocessed the 5' RACE reads and gives no DNA. This repertoire includes 7,500 to 9,000 distinct CDR3 sequences. As for this clonotype: The target antigen is unknown.

Early memory CD8+ T cells that were CCR7+ PD-1+ TIGIT+ and had exhausted-like traits were the TPEX cells. The study used negative magnetic separation to enrich total CD8+ T cells. Germline V gives CDR1 ENHRY, CDR2 SYGVKD. The CDR3 is 20 residues long. This TCR came from a human donor in good health. The V gene is TRBV10-3, the J gene TRBJ1-5; TCRdb outputs TRBD1, but without DNA this stays unchecked. The sample taken for sequencing was CD8+ T cells from PBMCs. The CDR3: CAISEPYEGHTPYSNQPQHF.